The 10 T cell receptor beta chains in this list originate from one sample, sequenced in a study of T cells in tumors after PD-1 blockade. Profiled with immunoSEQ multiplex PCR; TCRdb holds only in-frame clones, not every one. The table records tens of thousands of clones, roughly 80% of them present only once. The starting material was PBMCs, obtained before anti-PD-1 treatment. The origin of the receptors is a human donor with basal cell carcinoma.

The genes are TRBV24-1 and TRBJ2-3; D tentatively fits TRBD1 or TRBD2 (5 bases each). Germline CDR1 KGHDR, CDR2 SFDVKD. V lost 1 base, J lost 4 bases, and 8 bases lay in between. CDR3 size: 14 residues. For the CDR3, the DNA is TGTGCCACCAGTGATTTCCAGGGAGCAGATACGCAGTATTTT. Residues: CATSDFQGADTQYF.

The CDR3 loop reads CSASQRGRNQPQHF. CDR3 coding DNA: TGCAGTGCTAGTCAGAGGGGTCGCAATCAGCCCCAGCATTTT. J is TRBJ1-5 and V is TRBV20-1; D might be TRBD1 (5 bases). The CDR3 runs to 14 residues. V lost 3 bases and J lost 2, with 11 bases in between. Germline values: CDR1 DFQATT, CDR2 SNEGSKA (reference sequence).

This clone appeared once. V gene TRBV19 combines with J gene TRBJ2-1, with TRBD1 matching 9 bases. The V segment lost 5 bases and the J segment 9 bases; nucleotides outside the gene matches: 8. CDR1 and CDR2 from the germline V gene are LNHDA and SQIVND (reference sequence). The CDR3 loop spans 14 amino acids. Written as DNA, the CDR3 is TGTGCCAGTAGTGACGGGACAGGGAGGAGTGAGCAGTTCTTC. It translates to CASSDGTGRSEQFF.

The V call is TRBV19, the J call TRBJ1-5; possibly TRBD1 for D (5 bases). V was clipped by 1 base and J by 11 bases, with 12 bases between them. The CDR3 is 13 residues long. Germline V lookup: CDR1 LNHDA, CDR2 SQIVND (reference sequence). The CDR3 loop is CASSIGPQGAQHF. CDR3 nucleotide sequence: TGTGCCAGTAGTATAGGACCGCAGGGCGCCCAGCATTTT.

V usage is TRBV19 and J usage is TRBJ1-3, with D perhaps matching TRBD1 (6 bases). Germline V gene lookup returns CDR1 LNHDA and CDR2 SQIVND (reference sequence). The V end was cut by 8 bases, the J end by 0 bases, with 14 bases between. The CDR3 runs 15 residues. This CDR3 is CASRRDTSSGNTIYF. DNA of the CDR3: TGTGCCAGTCGCCGGGACACCAGCTCTGGAAACACCATATATTTT.

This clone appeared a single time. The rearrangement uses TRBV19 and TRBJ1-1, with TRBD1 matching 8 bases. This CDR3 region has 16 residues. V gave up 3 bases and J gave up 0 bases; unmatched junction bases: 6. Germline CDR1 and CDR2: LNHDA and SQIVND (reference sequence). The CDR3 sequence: CASSIRTGNMNTEAFF. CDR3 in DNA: TGTGCCAGTAGTATTCGGACAGGGAATATGAACACTGAAGCTTTCTTT.

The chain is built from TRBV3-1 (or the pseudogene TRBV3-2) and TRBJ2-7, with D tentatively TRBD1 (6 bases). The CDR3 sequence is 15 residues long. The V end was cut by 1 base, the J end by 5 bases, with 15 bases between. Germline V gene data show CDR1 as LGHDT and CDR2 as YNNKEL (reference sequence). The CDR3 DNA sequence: TGTGCCAGCAGCCAAGTGGGGGCCAAAGTGGACGAGCAGTACTTC. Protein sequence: CASSQVGAKVDEQYF.

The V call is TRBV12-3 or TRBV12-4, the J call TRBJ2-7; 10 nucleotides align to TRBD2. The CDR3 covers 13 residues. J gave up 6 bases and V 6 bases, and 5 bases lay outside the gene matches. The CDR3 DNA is TGTGCCAGCAGGGCGGGACTAGCGACCGAGCAGTACTTC. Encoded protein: CASRAGLATEQYF.

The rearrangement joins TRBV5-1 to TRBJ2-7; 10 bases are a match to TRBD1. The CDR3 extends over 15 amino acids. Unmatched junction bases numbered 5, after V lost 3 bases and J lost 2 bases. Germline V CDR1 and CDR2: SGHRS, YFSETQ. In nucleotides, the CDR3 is TGCGCCAGCAGCTCTCCGGGACAGGGGCCCTACGAGCAGTACTTC. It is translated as CASSSPGQGPYEQYF.

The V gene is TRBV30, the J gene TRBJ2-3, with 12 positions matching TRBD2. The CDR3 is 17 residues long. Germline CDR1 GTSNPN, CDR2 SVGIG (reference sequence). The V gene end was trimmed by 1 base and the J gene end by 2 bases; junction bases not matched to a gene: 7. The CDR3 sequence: CAWSADWTSGVTDTQYF. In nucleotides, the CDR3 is TGTGCCTGGAGTGCAGATTGGACTAGCGGGGTCACAGATACGCAGTATTTT.